Listed here are 15 T cell receptor beta chains from one sample, sequenced in a study of tissue T cells after allogeneic stem cell transplantation. The assay was immunoSEQ multiplex PCR, and TCRdb's table has in-frame clones only and misses some. The sample yields under 6,500 clones, 76% seen once. Sequenced here: blood, sampled before transplantation. All receptors derive from a man aged 40-75 years who later had graft-versus-host disease after an allogeneic stem cell transplant.

In its sample, this clone was seen a few times. CDR3 DNA: TGTGCCAGCAGACCGACTAGCGGGAGCTTTTACGAGCAGTACTTC. It encodes CASRPTSGSFYEQYF. The V call is TRBV6-5, the J call TRBJ2-7, with 12 bases that match TRBD2. Germline V gives CDR1 MNHEY, CDR2 SVGAGI. The trim removed 6 bases at V and 4 bases at J, leaving 7 bases unmatched. The CDR3 has 15 amino acids.

This chain links TRBV6-5 with TRBJ2-7, with 7 positions matching TRBD2. This CDR3 has 15 residues. Germline CDR1 MNHEY, CDR2 SVGAGI. V shed 6 bases, J shed 0 bases, and the junction held 8 bases outside the gene matches. This CDR3 reads CASRRVAGFSYEQYF. The CDR3 DNA reads TGTGCCAGCAGGAGAGTAGCGGGCTTCTCCTACGAGCAGTACTTC.

The chain employs TRBV3-1 (or the pseudogene TRBV3-2) and TRBJ2-3; possibly TRBD2 for D (5 bases). V was trimmed by 4 bases and J by 4 bases, leaving 24 bases between them. This CDR3 has 18 amino acids. Germline V gene sequence: CDR1 LGHDT, CDR2 YNNKEL (reference sequence). CDR3 sequence reads: CASSPSETVGSGADTQYF. In DNA form, the CDR3 reads TGTGCCAGCAGCCCGAGTGAGACGGTCGGATCCGGGGCAGATACGCAGTATTTT.

This rearrangement joins TRBV6-1 to TRBJ1-1, with 11 bases that match TRBD1. V lost 4 bases and J lost 5; bases outside the gene matches: 9. The germline V gene has CDR1 MNHNS and CDR2 SASEGT. The CDR3 runs 16 residues. The CDR3 nucleotides are TGTGCCAGCAGTGCTGGACAGGGGGCCTGGGGTACTGAAGCTTTCTTT. Translation: CASSAGQGAWGTEAFF.

V and J are TRBV11-3 and TRBJ2-3; 11 positions agree with TRBD2. Trimming took 5 bases from V and 6 from J; bases not matched to a gene: 10. CDR1 SGHNT and CDR2 YENEEA come from the germline V gene. There are 16 residues in the CDR3. The DNA of the CDR3 is TGTGCCAGCAGCCCCGACGGGGCTAGCGGGAGGGATACGCAGTATTTT. As protein: CASSPDGASGRDTQYF.

The chain recombines TRBV10-3 with TRBJ2-3; TRBD2 agrees at 8 bases. The CDR3 has 14 amino acids. J gave up 8 bases and V 2 bases, and 6 bases lay outside the gene matches. Germline loops: CDR1 ENHRY, CDR2 SYGVKD. The CDR3 sequence is CAISEPRAGGTQYF. CDR3 in DNA: TGTGCCATCAGTGAGCCCCGCGCGGGGGGTACGCAGTATTTT.

The chain has TRBV27 and TRBJ2-7; 8 positions agree with TRBD2. The ends lost 4 bases at V and 5 bases at J; junction bases unmatched: 7. The germline gives CDR1 MNHEY, CDR2 SMNVEV (reference sequence). The CDR3 sequence is 14 residues long. The CDR3 loop is CASSSGLGVHEQYF. CDR3 bases: TGTGCCAGCAGTTCGGGACTAGGAGTCCACGAGCAGTACTTC.

J is TRBJ2-1 and V is TRBV9, with 7 bases lining up with TRBD1. V shed 4 bases and J 0 bases; nucleotides not matched to a gene: 4. The CDR3 is 15 amino acids. The germline V gene encodes CDR1 SGDLS and CDR2 YYNGEE. The CDR3 here is CASSTPGGSYNEQFF. CDR3 nucleotides: TGTGCCAGCAGCACCCCAGGGGGCTCCTACAATGAGCAGTTCTTC.

The chain links TRBV6-5 to TRBJ1-2; TRBD1 is a possible D gene (5 bases). V was shortened by 5 bases and J by 5 bases, with 9 bases between the two germline ends. The CDR3 loop spans 12 amino acids. Germline loops: CDR1 MNHEY, CDR2 SVGAGI. The CDR3 sequence is CASSNSGYGYTF. CDR3 in DNA: TGTGCCAGCAGTAATTCAGGGTATGGCTACACCTTC.

The rearrangement joins TRBV2 to TRBJ1-1, with a possible D match to TRBD1 (6 bases). CDR1 SNHLY and CDR2 FYNNEI come from the germline V gene. V was pared by 5 bases and J by 1 base, with 17 bases between. This CDR3 has 16 amino acids. In nucleotides, the CDR3 is TGTGCCAGCAGTAGGGGGGACTCAGGTAGGAACACTGAAGCTTTCTTT. Translation: CASSRGDSGRNTEAFF.

The chain joins TRBV19 to TRBJ2-3, with D hard to call. This CDR3 spans 11 amino acids. From germline, CDR1 is LNHDA and CDR2 SQIVND (reference sequence). V was cut by 5 bases and J by 14 bases, with 14 bases left in between. The CDR3, as DNA: TGTGCCAGTAGTGCCTCTAGGGTACTGTATTTT. It is translated as CASSASRVLYF.

The rearrangement uses TRBV6-5 and TRBJ1-6; no clear D. V lost 2 bases to trimming and J lost 13 bases, with 12 bases between them. The CDR3 runs 13 residues. Per the germline V gene, CDR1 is MNHEY and CDR2 is SVGAGI. CDR3 loop: CASSYERERPLHF. The CDR3 bases are TGTGCCAGCAGTTACGAAAGGGAACGGCCCCTCCACTTT.

V and J are TRBV5-6 and TRBJ2-7, with 8 nucleotides matching TRBD2. From germline, CDR1 is SGHDT and CDR2 YYEEEE. This CDR3 is built from 16 residues. Trimming at V came to 4 bases and at J to 2 bases, leaving 11 bases not matched to a gene. As DNA, the CDR3 is TGTGCCAGCAGCCTTCTCGGCGGGAGGCTAACCTACGAGCAGTACTTC. Its translation is CASSLLGGRLTYEQYF.

The chain employs TRBV28 and TRBJ2-2, with TRBD1 matching over 7 bases. Germline V lookup: CDR1 MDHEN, CDR2 SYDVKM. The junction had 4 bases not matched to a gene; V was cut back by 6 bases and J by 3 bases. The CDR3 is made up of 14 amino acids. CDR3 loop: CASSPQGYTGELFF. In DNA, the CDR3 is TGTGCCAGCAGCCCACAGGGGTACACCGGGGAGCTGTTTTTT.

This chain connects TRBV19 to TRBJ2-2; TRBD1 might be the D (6 bases). The CDR3 extends over 14 amino acids. Trimming removed 5 bases at V and 4 bases at J, with 11 bases between. CDR1 is LNHDA, CDR2 SQIVND, per germline (reference sequence). The CDR3 region is CASSVRTATGELFF. The CDR3 DNA reads as TGTGCCAGTAGTGTAAGGACAGCCACCGGGGAGCTGTTTTTT.